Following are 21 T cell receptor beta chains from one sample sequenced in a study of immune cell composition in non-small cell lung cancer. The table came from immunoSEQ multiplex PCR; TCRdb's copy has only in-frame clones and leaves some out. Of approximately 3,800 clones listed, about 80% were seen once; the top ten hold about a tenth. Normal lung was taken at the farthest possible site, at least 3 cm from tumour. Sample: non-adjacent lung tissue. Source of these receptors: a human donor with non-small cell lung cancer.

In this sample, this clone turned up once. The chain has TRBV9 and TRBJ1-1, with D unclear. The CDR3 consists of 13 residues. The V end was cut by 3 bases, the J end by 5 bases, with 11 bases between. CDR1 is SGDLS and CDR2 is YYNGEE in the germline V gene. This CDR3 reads CASSAAGRTEAFF. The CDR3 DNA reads TGTGCCAGCAGCGCGGCGGGCCGAACTGAAGCTTTCTTT. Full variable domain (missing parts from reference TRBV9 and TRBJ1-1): DSGVTQTPKHLITATGQRVTLRCSPRSGDLSVYWYQQSLDQGLQFLIQYYNGEERAKGNILERFSAQQFPDLHSELNLSSLELGDSALYFCASSAAGRTEAFFGQGTRLTVV.

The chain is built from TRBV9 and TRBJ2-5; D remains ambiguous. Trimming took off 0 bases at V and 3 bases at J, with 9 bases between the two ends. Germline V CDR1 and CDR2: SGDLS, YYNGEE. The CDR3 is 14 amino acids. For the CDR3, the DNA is TGTGCCAGCAGCGTAGGGAGCAGTGAAGAGACCCAGTACTTC. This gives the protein CASSVGSSEETQYF.

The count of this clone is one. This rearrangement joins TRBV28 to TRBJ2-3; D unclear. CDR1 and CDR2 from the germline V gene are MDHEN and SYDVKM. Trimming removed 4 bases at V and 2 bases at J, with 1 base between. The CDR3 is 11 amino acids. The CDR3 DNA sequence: TGTGCCAGCAGTTCCACAGATACGCAGTATTTT. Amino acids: CASSSTDTQYF.

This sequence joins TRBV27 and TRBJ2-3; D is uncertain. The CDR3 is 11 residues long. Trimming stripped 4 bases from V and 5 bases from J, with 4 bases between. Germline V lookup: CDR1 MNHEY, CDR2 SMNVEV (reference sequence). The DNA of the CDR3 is TGTGCCAGCAGTTATCGAGATACGCAGTATTTT. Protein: CASSYRDTQYF.

The chain's CDR3 is CASMAREGPRTTDTQYF. As DNA, the CDR3 is TGTGCCAGCATGGCGCGGGAGGGCCCTCGGACGACAGATACGCAGTATTTT. J is TRBJ2-3 and V is TRBV2; 9 bases fit TRBD2. This CDR3 comprises 17 residues. Germline CDR1 reads SNHLY; CDR2 reads FYNNEI. Losses at the gene ends were 7 bases for V and 3 bases for J; bases not matched to a gene: 14.

The CDR3 loop reads CASTEGGIGHETQYF. Written as DNA, the CDR3 is TGTGCCAGCACGGAGGGAGGGATTGGACATGAGACCCAGTACTTC. The chain employs TRBV7-3 and TRBJ2-5; 7 nucleotides line up with TRBD2. V was pared by 7 bases and J by 5 bases, with 13 bases of the junction left unmatched. CDR3 length equals 15 residues. The germline CDR1 and CDR2 sequences are SGHTA and FQGTGA.

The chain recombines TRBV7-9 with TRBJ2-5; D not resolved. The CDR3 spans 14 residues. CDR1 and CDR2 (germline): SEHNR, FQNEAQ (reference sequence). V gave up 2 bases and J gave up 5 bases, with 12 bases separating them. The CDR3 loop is CASSLYALGETQYF. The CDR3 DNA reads TGTGCCAGCAGCTTATATGCCCTCGGGGAGACCCAGTACTTC.

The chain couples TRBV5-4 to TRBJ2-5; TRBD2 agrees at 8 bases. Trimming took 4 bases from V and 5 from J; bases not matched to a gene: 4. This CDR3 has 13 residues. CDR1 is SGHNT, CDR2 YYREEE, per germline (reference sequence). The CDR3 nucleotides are TGTGCCAGCAGCCCGGGGGGGCTGGAGACCCAGTACTTC. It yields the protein CASSPGGLETQYF.

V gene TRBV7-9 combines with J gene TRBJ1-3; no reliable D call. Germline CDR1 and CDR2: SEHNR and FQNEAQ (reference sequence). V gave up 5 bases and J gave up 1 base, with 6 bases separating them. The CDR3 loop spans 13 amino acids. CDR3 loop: CASSTLSGNTIYF. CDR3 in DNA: TGTGCCAGCAGCACTCTTTCTGGAAACACCATATATTTT.

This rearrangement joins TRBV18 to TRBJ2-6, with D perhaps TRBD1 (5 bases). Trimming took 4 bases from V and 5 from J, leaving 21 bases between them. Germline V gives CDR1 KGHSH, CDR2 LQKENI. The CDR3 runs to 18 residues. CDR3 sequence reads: CASSRSWGIYSRANVLTF. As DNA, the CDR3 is TGTGCCAGCTCACGTTCGTGGGGCATTTACAGTCGGGCCAACGTCCTGACTTTC.

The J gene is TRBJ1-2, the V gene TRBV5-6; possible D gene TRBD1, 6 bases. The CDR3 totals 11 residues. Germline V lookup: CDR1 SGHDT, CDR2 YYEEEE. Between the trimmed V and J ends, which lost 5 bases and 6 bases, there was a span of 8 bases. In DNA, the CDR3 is TGTGCCAGCAGTTACAGGGATGGCTACACCTTC. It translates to CASSYRDGYTF. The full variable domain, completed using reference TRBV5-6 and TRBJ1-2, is DAGVTQSPTHLIKTRGQQVTLRCSPKSGHDTVSWYQQALGQGPQFIFQYYEEEERQRGNFPDRFSGHQFPNYSSELNVNALLLGDSALYLCASSYRDGYTFGSGTRLTVV.

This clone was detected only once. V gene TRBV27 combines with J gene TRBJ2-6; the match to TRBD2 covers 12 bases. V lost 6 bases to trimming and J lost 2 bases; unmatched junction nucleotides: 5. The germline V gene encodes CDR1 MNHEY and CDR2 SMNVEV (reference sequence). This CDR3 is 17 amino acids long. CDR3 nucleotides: TGTGCCAGCAGATTCGGACTAGCGGGAACTGGGGCCAACGTCCTGACTTTC. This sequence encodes CASRFGLAGTGANVLTF.

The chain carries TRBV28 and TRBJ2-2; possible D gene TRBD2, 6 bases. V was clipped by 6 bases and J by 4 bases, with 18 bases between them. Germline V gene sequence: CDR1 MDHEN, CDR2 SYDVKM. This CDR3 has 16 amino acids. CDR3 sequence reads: CASSHSSGSGTGELFF. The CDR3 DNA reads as TGTGCCAGCAGCCACTCCTCCGGGAGCGGCACCGGGGAGCTGTTTTTT.

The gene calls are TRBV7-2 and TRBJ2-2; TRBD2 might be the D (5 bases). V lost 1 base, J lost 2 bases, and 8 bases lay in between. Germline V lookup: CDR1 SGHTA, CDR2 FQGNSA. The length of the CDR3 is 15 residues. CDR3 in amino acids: CASSLVRLNTGELFF. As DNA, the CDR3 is TGTGCCAGCAGCTTAGTTCGACTAAACACCGGGGAGCTGTTTTTT.

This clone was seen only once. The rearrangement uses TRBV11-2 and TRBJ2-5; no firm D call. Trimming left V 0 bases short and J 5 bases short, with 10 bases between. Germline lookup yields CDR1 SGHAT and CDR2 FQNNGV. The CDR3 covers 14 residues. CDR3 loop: CASSLDRSFETQYF. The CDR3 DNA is TGTGCCAGCAGCTTAGATCGCAGTTTTGAGACCCAGTACTTC.

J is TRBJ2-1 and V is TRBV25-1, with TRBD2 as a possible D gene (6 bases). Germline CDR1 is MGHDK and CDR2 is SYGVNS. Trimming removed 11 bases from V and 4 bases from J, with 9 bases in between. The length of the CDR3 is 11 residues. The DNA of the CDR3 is TGTGCCTCGGGGGAGTACAATGAGCAGTTCTTC. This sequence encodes CASGEYNEQFF.

CDR3 bases: TGTGCCAGCAGCCCCTATGGGGGGTCAAATGAAAAACTGTTTTTT. It is translated as CASSPYGGSNEKLFF. This sequence joins TRBV7-2 and TRBJ1-4; D is perhaps TRBD1 (5 bases). CDR3 length equals 15 residues. Germline V CDR1 and CDR2: SGHTA, FQGNSA. The ends were cut back, 5 bases at V and 5 bases at J, with 15 bases in the middle.

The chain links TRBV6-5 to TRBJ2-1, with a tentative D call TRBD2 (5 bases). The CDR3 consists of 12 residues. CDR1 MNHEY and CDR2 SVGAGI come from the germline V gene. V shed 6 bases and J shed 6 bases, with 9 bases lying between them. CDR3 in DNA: TGTGCCAGCAGCCTACTAGGCAATGAGCAGTTCTTC. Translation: CASSLLGNEQFF.

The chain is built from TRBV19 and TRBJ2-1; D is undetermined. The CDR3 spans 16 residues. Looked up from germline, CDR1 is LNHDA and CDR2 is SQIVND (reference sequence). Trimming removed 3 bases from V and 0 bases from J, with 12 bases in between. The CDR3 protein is CASSILPESSYNEQFF. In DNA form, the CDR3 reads TGTGCCAGTAGTATTCTCCCCGAGAGCTCCTACAATGAGCAGTTCTTC.

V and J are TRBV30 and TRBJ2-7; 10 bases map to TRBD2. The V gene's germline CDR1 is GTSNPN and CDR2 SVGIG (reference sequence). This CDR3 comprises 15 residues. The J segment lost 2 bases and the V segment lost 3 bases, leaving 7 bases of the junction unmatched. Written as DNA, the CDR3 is TGTGCCTGGAGCGTTAGGACTAGCGGTACCTACGAGCAGTACTTC. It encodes CAWSVRTSGTYEQYF.

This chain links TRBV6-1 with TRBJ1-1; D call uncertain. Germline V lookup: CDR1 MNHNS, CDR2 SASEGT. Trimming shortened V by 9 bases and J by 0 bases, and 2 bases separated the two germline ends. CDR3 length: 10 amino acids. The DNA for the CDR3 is TGTGCCAGTTTGAACACTGAAGCTTTCTTT. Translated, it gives CASLNTEAFF.